This entry lists 27 T cell receptor beta chains sequenced from one sample in a study of early T cells in non-severe SARS-CoV-2 infection. TCRdb used MiXCR to reprocess the 5' RACE reads, holding one entry per CDR3 protein. The table has tens of thousands of distinct CDR3 sequences, about 13% seen once; the top ten hold roughly 10%. The sample comprised whole blood. Source of these receptors: an adult who was a healthcare worker with PCR-confirmed SARS-CoV-2 infection or an uninfected control (not recorded which).

The chain joins TRBV6-5 to TRBJ1-2, with 7 bases identical to TRBD1. Germline CDR1 MNHEY, CDR2 SVGAGI. CDR3 length equals 15 residues. J was trimmed by 0 bases and V by 6 bases; bases with no gene match: 7. CDR3: CASSPGTEPNYGYTF. DNA for the CDR3: TGTGCCAGCAGCCCTGGGACAGAGCCTAACTATGGCTACACCTTC.

The chain links TRBV19 to TRBJ1-2; tentative D call: TRBD1 (5 bases). There are 11 residues in the CDR3. Per the germline V gene, CDR1 is LNHDA and CDR2 is SQIVND (reference sequence). Trimming cost V 9 bases and J 8 bases, with 13 bases left between them. CDR3 DNA: TGTGCCAGCAGGACACGAGGAGGCTACACCTTC. Its translation is CASRTRGGYTF.

This clonotype was counted many times. J is TRBJ2-5 and V is TRBV6-5; D might be TRBD1 or TRBD2, each matching 5 bases. V was shortened by 5 bases and J by 2 bases, with 18 bases between the two germline ends. The CDR3 runs to 16 residues. Germline assignment: CDR1 MNHEY and CDR2 SVGAGI. The DNA of the CDR3 is TGTGCCAGCAGTCGGGGACCAAAATTTAGGCAAGAGACCCAGTACTTC. The encoded protein is CASSRGPKFRQETQYF.

The sample holds many counts of this clonotype. The chain has TRBV12-3 or TRBV12-4 and TRBJ1-1; 8 bases map to TRBD1. The CDR3 contains 15 residues. After removal of 4 bases from V and 1 base from J, the junction contained 5 bases not matched to a gene. This CDR3 reads CASSSRGLGNTEAFF. Written as DNA, the CDR3 is TGTGCCAGCAGTTCCAGGGGGCTGGGGAACACTGAAGCTTTCTTT.

This rearrangement joins TRBV27 to TRBJ2-7; 8 nucleotides agree with TRBD1. This CDR3 region has 15 residues. The germline V gene encodes CDR1 MNHEY and CDR2 SMNVEV (reference sequence). V was pared by 10 bases and J by 3 bases, with 14 bases of the junction left unmatched. The CDR3 reads CANSLRTGIDYEQYF. In nucleotides, the CDR3 is TGTGCCAACTCCCTACGGACAGGGATAGACTACGAGCAGTACTTC.

This clonotype appeared many times. The genes are TRBV28 and TRBJ1-5, with 7 bases matching TRBD1. V gave up 6 bases and J gave up 3 bases; unmatched junction bases: 8. CDR3 length: 15 amino acids. Germline values: CDR1 MDHEN, CDR2 SYDVKM. The CDR3 nucleotides are TGTGCCAGCAGGGGCGCCGGGACAGCCAATCAGCCCCAGCATTTT. Protein sequence: CASRGAGTANQPQHF. Looking up the rest from reference TRBV28 and TRBJ1-5 gives the full variable domain: DVKVTQSSRYLVKRTGEKVFLECVQDMDHENMFWYRQDPGLGLRLIYFSYDVKMKEKGDIPEGYSVSREKKERFSLILESASTNQTSMYLCASRGAGTANQPQHFGDGTRLSIL.

The rearrangement links TRBV6-5 to TRBJ2-5; D possibly corresponds to TRBD1 (6 bases). This CDR3 has 13 residues. V shed 6 bases and J shed 1 base, with 9 bases lying between them. Germline CDR1 and CDR2: MNHEY and SVGAGI. The CDR3 bases are TGTGCCAGCAGCCGGACAGTCCAAGAGACCCAGTACTTC. Translated: CASSRTVQETQYF.

This clonotype was seen many times. In nucleotides, the CDR3 is TGCAGTGCTAGGGACTCTTTTTGGGCAACCGGGGAAAAACTGTTTTTT. The encoded protein is CSARDSFWATGEKLFF. The chain joins TRBV20-1 to TRBJ1-4; D unclear. Deletions cut 3 bases from V and 8 bases from J, with 22 bases between. The CDR3 is 16 amino acids. Germline V gene sequence: CDR1 DFQATT, CDR2 SNEGSKA (reference sequence).

Concerning this clonotype: This may be a read error: a much more frequent sequence differs by one nucleotide. A read error is likely, as this CDR3 ends without the conserved phenylalanine or tryptophan. The DNA of the CDR3 is TGCAGCGTCGGACAGTCATACGAGCAGTACATC. It yields the protein CSVGQSYEQYI. The chain employs TRBV29-1 and TRBJ2-7; a weak D match, TRBD1 (6 bases). Trimming took 6 bases from V and 4 from J, leaving 10 bases between them. Germline loops: CDR1 SQVTM, CDR2 ANQGSEA. CDR3 length: 11 amino acids.

This chain joins TRBV12-3 or TRBV12-4 and TRBJ1-2, with D perhaps TRBD1 (6 bases). With 5 bases removed from V and 0 bases from J, the gap between germline ends came to 10 bases. The CDR3 sequence is 14 residues long. The CDR3 DNA sequence: TGTGCCAGCAGTAGGGGACACGCTAACTATGGCTACACCTTC. Translation: CASSRGHANYGYTF.

This clonotype was detected many times. A junction boundary mismatches the germline segment, possibly from a read error. J is TRBJ1-1 and V is TRBV7-7; tentative D call: TRBD1 (6 bases). Germline loops: CDR1 SSHAT, CDR2 FNYEAQ (reference sequence). This CDR3 is 13 amino acids long. The CDR3 here is CASSRGPNTEAFF. The CDR3 region has the DNA TGTGCTAGCAGCCGGGGGCCGAACACTGAAGCTTTCTTT.

This chain connects TRBV11-3 to TRBJ2-7; TRBD1 aligns across 9 bases. Germline loops: CDR1 SGHNT, CDR2 YENEEA. The CDR3 spans 15 residues. V lost 5 bases to trimming and J lost 1 base; unmatched junction nucleotides: 6. The CDR3 loop reads CASSHTGTGSYEQYF. CDR3 nucleotide sequence: TGTGCCAGCAGCCACACCGGGACAGGGTCCTACGAGCAGTACTTC.

This clonotype occurred many times. V and J are TRBV2 and TRBJ2-3, with D perhaps matching TRBD2 (6 bases). This CDR3 is 14 amino acids long. Trimming shortened V by 4 bases and J by 2 bases, and 10 bases separated the two germline ends. The germline V gene encodes CDR1 SNHLY and CDR2 FYNNEI. The CDR3 is CASSAGLDTDTQYF. CDR3 coding DNA: TGTGCCAGCAGTGCGGGACTCGACACAGATACGCAGTATTTT.

Notes on this clonotype: A clone one base away is much larger, so this may be a read error. V and J are TRBV6-1 and TRBJ1-1, with 7 bases that match TRBD1. The CDR3 totals 13 residues. CDR1 MNHNS and CDR2 SASEGT come from the germline V gene. The chain's CDR3 is CAIKDRVNTVAFF. The CDR3 coding sequence is TGTGCCATTAAAGACAGGGTGAACACTGTAGCTTTCTTT.

This clonotype was observed many times. The gene calls are TRBV11-3 and TRBJ2-3; the D gene could be TRBD1 or TRBD2 (5 bases each). Looked up from germline, CDR1 is SGHNT and CDR2 is YENEEA. Trimming removed 1 base at V and 3 bases at J, with 11 bases between. The CDR3 is 15 amino acids. The CDR3 region is CASSLGGPRTDTQYF. The DNA of the CDR3 is TGTGCCAGCAGCTTAGGGGGACCTAGGACAGATACGCAGTATTTT.

The chain uses TRBV18 and TRBJ2-7; TRBD1 agrees at 10 bases. This CDR3 is built from 16 residues. Trimming cost V 0 bases and J 2 bases; bases outside gene matches: 4. The V gene's germline CDR1 is KGHSH and CDR2 LQKENI. The CDR3 DNA reads as TGTGCCAGCTCACCACCTGGGACAGGGGTCACCTACGAGCAGTACTTC. It codes for CASSPPGTGVTYEQYF.

At least ten counts were recorded for this clonotype. This chain links TRBV29-1 with TRBJ1-4; possible D gene TRBD1, 5 bases. This CDR3 spans 13 amino acids. V gave up 6 bases and J gave up 1 base, with 9 bases separating them. Germline CDR1 SQVTM, CDR2 ANQGSEA. Written as DNA, the CDR3 is TGCAGCGTCCCGGGGGAAACTAATGAAAAACTGTTTTTT. It encodes CSVPGETNEKLFF.

This clonotype was observed at least ten times. V and J are TRBV10-3 and TRBJ1-2; 9 bases map to TRBD1. The germline V gene encodes CDR1 ENHRY and CDR2 SYGVKD. This CDR3 spans 15 amino acids. V was pared by 4 bases and J by 6 bases, with 9 bases of the junction left unmatched. CDR3 in amino acids: CAISAQQGAAHGYTF. CDR3 bases: TGTGCCATCAGTGCACAACAGGGGGCCGCACATGGCTACACCTTC.

This clonotype has more than one count but fewer than ten. V and J are TRBV7-9 and TRBJ1-1; 9 positions match TRBD1. This CDR3 comprises 14 residues. V dropped 3 bases and J dropped 5; count of bases not matched to a gene: 4. CDR1 is SEHNR and CDR2 is FQNEAQ in the germline V gene (reference sequence). The CDR3 sequence is CASSFDRGRTEAFF. The CDR3 nucleotides read TGTGCCAGCAGCTTCGACAGGGGGAGGACTGAAGCTTTCTTT.

This clonotype was counted ten times or more. The rearrangement joins TRBV24-1 to TRBJ2-3, with a tentative D call TRBD2 (5 bases). Germline CDR1 is KGHDR and CDR2 is SFDVKD. The CDR3 loop spans 13 amino acids. V lost 4 bases to trimming and J lost 6 bases, with 10 bases between them. The CDR3, as DNA: TGTGCCACCAGTGACGTGGAGGAGGATACGCAGTATTTT. Its protein is CATSDVEEDTQYF.

There are many counts of this clonotype. CDR3 amino acids: CASSYRTYEQYF. Here the CDR3 DNA reads TGTGCCAGCAGTTACCGGACCTACGAGCAGTACTTC. V is TRBV6-2 or TRBV6-3 and J is TRBJ2-7; D gene unclear. Per the germline V gene, CDR1 is MNHEY and CDR2 is SVGEGT. The germline V and J ends were trimmed by 2 bases and 2 bases, with 4 bases remaining between them. CDR3 length: 12 residues.

The sample holds many counts of this clonotype. The chain joins TRBV3-1 to TRBJ2-7; D possibly corresponds to TRBD2 (5 bases). Trimming pared 0 bases from V and 9 bases from J, leaving 12 bases between. CDR1 and CDR2 (germline): LGHDT, YNNKEL (reference sequence). The CDR3 has 13 amino acids. The CDR3 sequence: CASSQEGGRGQYF. For the CDR3, the DNA is TGTGCCAGCAGCCAAGAAGGAGGACGGGGGCAGTACTTC.

This chain links TRBV6-2 or TRBV6-3 with TRBJ1-1; D call uncertain. Germline CDR1 is MNHEY and CDR2 is SVGEGT. Trimming shortened V by 11 bases and J by 1 base, and 20 bases separated the two germline ends. CDR3 length: 15 amino acids. Written as DNA, the CDR3 is TGTGCCGGCAAATTTGGACGATCCAAGAACACTGAAGCTTTCTTT. It codes for CAGKFGRSKNTEAFF.

This clonotype appeared many times. This sequence joins TRBV5-1 and TRBJ1-1; D may be TRBD1 (5 bases). V shed 4 bases and J shed 6 bases, with 13 bases lying between them. The CDR3 has 13 amino acids. Germline V gene data show CDR1 as SGHRS and CDR2 as YFSETQ. This CDR3 reads CASSPRGDPEAFF. The CDR3 DNA sequence: TGCGCCAGCAGCCCGAGGGGAGATCCTGAAGCTTTCTTT.

This clonotype has ten or more counts. J is TRBJ2-2 and V is TRBV29-1, with D perhaps TRBD2 (5 bases). This CDR3 is built from 12 residues. Trimming stripped 2 bases from V and 6 bases from J, with 7 bases between. Germline values: CDR1 SQVTM, CDR2 ANQGSEA. CDR3 loop: CSVETRAGELFF. CDR3 in DNA: TGCAGCGTTGAAACGCGGGCCGGGGAGCTGTTTTTT.

The table lists this clonotype with many counts. The chain links TRBV5-1 to TRBJ1-2; D possibly corresponds to TRBD1 (6 bases). This CDR3 contains 12 residues. V lost 2 bases and J lost 12, with 14 bases in between. Germline V CDR1 and CDR2: SGHRS, YFSETQ. The CDR3, as DNA: TGCGCCAGCAGCTTAGCACGGCAGGGGCACACCTTC. The encoded protein is CASSLARQGHTF.

This clonotype was detected ten times or more. This sequence joins TRBV29-1 and TRBJ2-1; 9 nucleotides match TRBD2. The CDR3 consists of 16 residues. V lost 8 bases, J lost 6 bases, and 17 bases stayed unmatched. Germline CDR1 reads SQVTM; CDR2 reads ANQGSEA. The CDR3 is CSTHSTLAGGPNEQFF. CDR3 DNA sequence: TGCAGCACCCATAGTACCCTGGCGGGAGGGCCCAATGAGCAGTTCTTC.